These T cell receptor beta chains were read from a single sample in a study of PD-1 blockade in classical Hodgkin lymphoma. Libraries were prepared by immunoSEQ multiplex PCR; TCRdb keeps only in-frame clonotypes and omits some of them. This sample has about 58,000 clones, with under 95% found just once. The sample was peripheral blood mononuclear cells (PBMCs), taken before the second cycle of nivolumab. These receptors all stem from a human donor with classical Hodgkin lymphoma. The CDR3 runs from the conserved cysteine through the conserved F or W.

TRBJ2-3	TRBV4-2	CASSQGNAGGSDTQYF
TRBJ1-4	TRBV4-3	CASSQDNGEQKLFF
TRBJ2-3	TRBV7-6	CASSLASGPTDTQYF
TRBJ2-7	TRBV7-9	CASSSGLAGGDEQYF
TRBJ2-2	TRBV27	CASSWDPPTGELFF
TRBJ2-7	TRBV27	CASSLRSGTGFYEQYF
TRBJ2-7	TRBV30	CARTTSGDYEQYF
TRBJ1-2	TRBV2	CASSEVGYGYTF
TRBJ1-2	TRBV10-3	CAISESSGGDVGYTF
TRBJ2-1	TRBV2	CASSGASDSSYNEQFF
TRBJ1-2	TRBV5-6	CASSLGTGRHGYTF
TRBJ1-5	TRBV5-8	CASSLSLQPQHF
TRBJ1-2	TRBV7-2	CASSPHRAGYTF
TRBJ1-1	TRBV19	CASSIATGINTEAFF
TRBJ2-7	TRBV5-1	CASTWGANSYEQYF
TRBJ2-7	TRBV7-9	CASSLPRDRGPKSYEQYF
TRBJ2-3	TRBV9	CASSAHRGTDTQYF
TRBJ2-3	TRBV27	CASSQLTTLSTDTQYF
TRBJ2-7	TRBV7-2	CASTSRDAAYEQYF
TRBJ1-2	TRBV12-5	CASGFSAGGYTF
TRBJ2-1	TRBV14	CASSHPRLNEQFF
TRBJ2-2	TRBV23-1	CASSLAGGGGLLTNTGELFF
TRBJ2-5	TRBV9	CASSGGLAEETQYF
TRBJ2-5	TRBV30	CAWSTRGDGETQYF
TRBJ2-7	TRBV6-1	CASSTSGLAYEQYF
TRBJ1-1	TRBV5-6	CASSLVLGGAGAFF
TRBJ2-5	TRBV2	CASTPWRRGGPETQYF